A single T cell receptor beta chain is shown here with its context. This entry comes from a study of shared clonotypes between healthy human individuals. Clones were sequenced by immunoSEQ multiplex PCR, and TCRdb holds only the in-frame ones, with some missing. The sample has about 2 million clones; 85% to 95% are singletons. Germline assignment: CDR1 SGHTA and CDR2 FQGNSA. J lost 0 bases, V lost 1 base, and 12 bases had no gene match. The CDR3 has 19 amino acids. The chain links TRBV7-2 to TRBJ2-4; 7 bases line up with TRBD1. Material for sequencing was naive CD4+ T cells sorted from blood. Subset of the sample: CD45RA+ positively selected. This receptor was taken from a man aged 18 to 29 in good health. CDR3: CASSLERGQAKLAKNIQYF. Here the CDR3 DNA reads TGTGCCAGCAGCTTAGAGAGAGGACAGGCAAAACTAGCCAAAAACATTCAGTACTTC. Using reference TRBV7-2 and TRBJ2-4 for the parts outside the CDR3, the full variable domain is GAGVSQSPSNKVTEKGKDVELRCDPISGHTALYWYRQSLGQGLEFLIYFQGNSAPDKSGLPSDRFSAERTGGSVSTLTIQRTQQEDSAVYLCASSLERGQAKLAKNIQYFGAGTRLSVL.